Detailed here is one TCR beta chain. The junction departs from germline at one end; a sequencing error may be responsible. This CDR3 contains 14 residues. Germline V gene lookup returns CDR1 LGHNA and CDR2 YSLEER. The sample belongs to a study of tumor-infiltrating lymphocytes in primary liver carcinoma. The researchers produced TCR beta cDNA from approximately 550 ng total RNA with a constant-region primer. Modified slightly, ARM-PCR produced TCR beta libraries over three nested multiplex PCR rounds. A C-beta reverse primer was combined with TRBV1-TRBV30 forward primers in the first two PCR rounds, and each round had 10 cycles. Using its own MiXCR run on the multiplex PCR reads, TCRdb lists one record per CDR3 protein. The table includes about 330,000 distinct CDR3 sequences, 65% detected once. RNA was extracted from whole blood without cell sorting, alongside germline DNA.

This chain joins TRBV4-3 and TRBJ1-2; unclear D gene. This clonotype was obtained from a man aged 40-50 years with primary liver carcinoma and hepatitis B virus infection. The sample taken for sequencing was peripheral blood. The CDR3 loop is CVSSQGRQNYGYTF. In nucleotides, the CDR3 is TGCGTCAGCAGCCAAGGACGGCAGAATTATGGCTACACCTTC.